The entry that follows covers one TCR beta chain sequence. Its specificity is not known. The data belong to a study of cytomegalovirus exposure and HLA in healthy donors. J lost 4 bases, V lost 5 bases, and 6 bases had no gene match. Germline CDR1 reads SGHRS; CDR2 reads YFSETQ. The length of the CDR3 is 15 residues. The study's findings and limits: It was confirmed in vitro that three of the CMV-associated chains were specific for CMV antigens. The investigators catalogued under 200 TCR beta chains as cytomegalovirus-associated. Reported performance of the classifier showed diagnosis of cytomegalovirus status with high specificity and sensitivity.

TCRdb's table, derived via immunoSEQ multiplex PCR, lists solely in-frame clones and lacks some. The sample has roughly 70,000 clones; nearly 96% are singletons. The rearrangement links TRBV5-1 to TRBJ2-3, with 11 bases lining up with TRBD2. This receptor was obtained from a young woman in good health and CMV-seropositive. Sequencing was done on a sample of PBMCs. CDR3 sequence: CASRVAGGPPDTQYF. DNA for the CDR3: TGCGCCAGCAGGGTAGCGGGAGGGCCTCCAGATACGCAGTATTTT. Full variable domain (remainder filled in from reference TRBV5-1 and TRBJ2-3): KAGVTQTPRYLIKTRGQQVTLSCSPISGHRSVSWYQQTPGQGLQFLFEYFSETQRNKGNFPGRFSGRQFSNSRSEMNVSTLELGDSALYLCASRVAGGPPDTQYFGPGTRLTVL.